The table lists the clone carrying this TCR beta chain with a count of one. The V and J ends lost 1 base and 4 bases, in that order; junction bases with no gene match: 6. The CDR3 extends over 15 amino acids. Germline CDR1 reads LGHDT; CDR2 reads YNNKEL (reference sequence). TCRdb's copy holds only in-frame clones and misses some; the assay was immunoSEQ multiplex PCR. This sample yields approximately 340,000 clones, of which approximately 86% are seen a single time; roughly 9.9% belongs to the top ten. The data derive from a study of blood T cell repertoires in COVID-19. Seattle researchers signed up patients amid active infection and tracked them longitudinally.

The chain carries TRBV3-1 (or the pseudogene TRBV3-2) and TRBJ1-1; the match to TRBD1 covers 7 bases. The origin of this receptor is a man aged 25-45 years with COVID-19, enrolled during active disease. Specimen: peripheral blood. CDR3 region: CASSQVAGGGTEAFF. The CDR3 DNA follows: TGTGCCAGCAGCCAAGTCGCAGGGGGAGGCACTGAAGCTTTCTTT.